This T cell receptor beta chain was found in a study of response to subunit inactivated influenza vaccine. Overall study results and limits: Few new T cells, the authors suggested, are recruited by each seasonal influenza vaccination.

Germline CDR1 is SGHRS and CDR2 is YFSETQ. There are 17 residues in the CDR3. Trimming cost V 3 bases and J 0 bases; bases outside gene matches: 5. A single record per CDR3 protein comes from TCRdb applying MiXCR to the RT-PCR reads. The sample holds about half a million distinct CDR3 sequences, 11% seen once. About this clonotype: The antigen is undetermined.

This clonotype originated in a man in his fifties who received an inactivated influenza vaccine. The chain is built from TRBV5-1 and TRBJ2-2; 10 bases match TRBD2. Sequencing was performed on PBMCs from blood, taken about 40 days after vaccination. DNA of the CDR3: TGCGCCAGCAGCTGGGACGGACTAGCGGCGAACACCGGGGAGCTGTTTTTT. Translated: CASSWDGLAANTGELFF.